This is a list of T cell receptor beta chains from one sample in a study of blood T cell repertoires in COVID-19. Assay used: immunoSEQ multiplex PCR; TCRdb lists only in-frame clones, some missing. The data contain 130,000 to 150,000 clones, 60% to 85% of them singletons. The specimen was peripheral blood. The source of these receptors is a woman aged 55-69 years with acute or convalescent COVID-19. The CDR3 runs from the conserved cysteine through the conserved F or W. A D gene is named only where the DNA matches it firmly. Clone size, where shown, is once, few, many, or a class for clones that have expanded.

V	size	D	J	CDR3	DNA
TRBV27	NA	NA	TRBJ2-1	CASSLSAVFNEQFF	TGTGCCAGCAGTTTATCGGCCGTATTCAATGAGCAGTTCTTC
TRBV6-1	NA	NA	TRBJ1-1	CASSEVPVNTEAFF	TGTGCCAGCAGTGAAGTACCAGTGAACACTGAAGCTTTCTTT
TRBV30	NA	TRBD2	TRBJ2-1	CAWSVLAGEQFF	TGTGCCTGGAGTGTACTAGCGGGAGAACAGTTCTTC
TRBV4-2	NA	TRBD2	TRBJ2-2	CASSQRAVAGANTGELFF	TGTGCCAGCAGCCAAAGGGCTGTGGCGGGAGCGAACACCGGGGAGCTGTTTTTT
TRBV25-1	once	NA	TRBJ2-2	CASRCDWAGCTGELFF	TGTGCCAGCAGATGTGACTGGGCAGGGTGCACCGGGGAGCTGTTTTTT
TRBV5-6	once	NA	TRBJ2-5	CASSLGMVGETQYF	TGTGCCAGCAGCTTGGGAATGGTCGGGGAGACCCAGTACTTC
TRBV19	NA	NA	TRBJ1-1	CASKRQGNTEAFF	TGTGCCAGTAAGAGACAAGGAAACACTGAAGCTTTCTTT
TRBV5-1	NA	TRBD2	TRBJ2-1	CASSLALAGNNEQFF	TGCGCCAGCAGCTTGGCTCTAGCGGGTAACAATGAGCAGTTCTTC
TRBV4-1	NA	TRBD2	TRBJ2-1	CASSQDRLAGDYLNEQFF	TGCGCCAGCAGCCAAGATCGGCTAGCGGGAGATTATTTGAATGAGCAGTTCTTC
TRBV29-1	once	TRBD2	TRBJ2-1	CSVEDPETSGYNEQFF	TGCAGCGTTGAAGATCCGGAGACTAGCGGTTACAATGAGCAGTTCTTC
TRBV27	few	TRBD2	TRBJ2-3	CASSLTGTSGTRGHTQYF	TGTGCCAGCAGTTTAACTGGTACTAGCGGGACGCGGGGTCATACGCAGTATTTT
TRBV3-1/TRBV3-2	NA	NA	TRBJ2-3	CASSQTGAETDTQYF	TGTGCCAGCAGCCAGACGGGAGCGGAAACAGATACGCAGTATTTT
TRBV28	NA	NA	TRBJ1-2	CASTPRGRGGGYTF	TGTGCCAGCACCCCCCGGGGCAGGGGTGGTGGCTACACCTTC
TRBV12-3/TRBV12-4	NA	NA	TRBJ2-3	CASNTGDTQYF	TGTGCCAGCAATACAGGAGATACGCAGTATTTT
TRBV4-1	NA	NA	TRBJ2-7	CASSQTPGAGPGGEQYF	TGCGCCAGCAGCCAGACCCCAGGCGCGGGACCAGGAGGAGAGCAGTACTTC
TRBV5-1	NA	TRBD2	TRBJ2-7	CASSPGPGGSYEQYF	TGCGCCAGCAGCCCAGGGCCGGGAGGATCCTACGAGCAGTACTTC
TRBV6-5	NA	NA	TRBJ2-7	CASSYAGTYEQYF	TGTGCCAGCAGTTACGCGGGGACCTACGAGCAGTACTTC
TRBV5-1	NA	TRBD1	TRBJ1-6	CASSQVQGANSPLHF	TGCGCCAGCAGTCAAGTACAGGGGGCCAATTCACCCCTCCACTTT
TRBV15	NA	NA	TRBJ1-1	CATSRDRGHTEAFF	TGTGCCACCAGCAGAGATAGGGGCCACACTGAAGCTTTCTTT
TRBV7-2	NA	NA	TRBJ2-2	CASSLVLAVGGELFF	TGTGCCAGCAGCTTAGTCCTAGCCGTTGGCGGGGAGCTGTTTTTT
TRBV2	NA	TRBD1	TRBJ1-2	CAGDRGRVLNYGYTF	TGTGCCGGCGACAGGGGCCGGGTTCTCAACTATGGCTACACCTTC
TRBV11-3	NA	NA	TRBJ2-1	CASSLVPGAYNEQFF	TGTGCCAGCAGCTTAGTTCCAGGGGCCTACAATGAGCAGTTCTTC
TRBV3-1/TRBV3-2	NA	NA	TRBJ2-4	CASSQAGTQGYGIQYF	TGTGCCAGCAGCCAAGCAGGCACCCAAGGATATGGCATTCAGTACTTC
TRBV7-9	NA	NA	TRBJ1-2	CASSSTGVGYTF	TGTGCCAGCAGCTCCACCGGGGTTGGCTACACCTTC
TRBV14	NA	NA	TRBJ2-5	CASSQEWAQTQYF	TGTGCCAGCAGCCAAGAGTGGGCACAGACCCAGTACTTC
TRBV4-2	few	NA	TRBJ1-3	CASSQGPDSGNTIYF	TGTGCCAGCAGCCAAGGTCCAGACTCTGGAAACACCATATATTTT
TRBV7-8	NA	NA	TRBJ1-1	CASSTRTEHTEAFF	TGTGCCAGCAGCACACGGACAGAACACACTGAAGCTTTCTTT
TRBV2	NA	NA	TRBJ2-5	CASSASGFQETQYF	TGTGCCAGCAGTGCCTCAGGCTTCCAAGAGACCCAGTACTTC
TRBV5-4	NA	NA	TRBJ2-2	CASSLGGRYTGELFF	TGTGCCAGCAGCCTAGGGGGACGCTACACCGGGGAGCTGTTTTTT
TRBV7-9	NA	NA	TRBJ1-5	CASSGGNNQPQHF	TGTGCCAGCAGCGGAGGAAACAATCAGCCCCAGCATTTT
TRBV14	NA	NA	TRBJ1-1	CASSQDLTGTEAFF	TGTGCCAGCAGCCAAGATCTAACGGGCACTGAAGCTTTCTTT
TRBV25-1	NA	NA	TRBJ1-6	CASSVGNSPLHF	TGTGCCAGCAGTGTGGGCAATTCACCCCTCCACTTT
TRBV3-1/TRBV3-2	NA	TRBD1	TRBJ1-2	CASRGQTYGYTF	TGTGCCAGCAGGGGACAGACCTATGGCTACACCTTC
TRBV6-5	NA	TRBD1	TRBJ1-4	CASSPGTAYNEKLFF	TGTGCCAGCAGCCCCGGGACAGCCTATAATGAAAAACTGTTTTTT
TRBV30	few	NA	TRBJ1-3	CAFSDGGTGNTIYF	TGTGCCTTCTCAGATGGGGGGACTGGAAACACCATATATTTT
TRBV7-8	NA	TRBD1	TRBJ1-3	CASSRRDSYSGNTIYF	TGTGCCAGCAGCCGACGGGACAGTTACTCTGGAAACACCATATATTTT
TRBV19	NA	TRBD2	TRBJ2-1	CASSPTSGSYNEQFF	TGTGCCAGTAGTCCGACTAGCGGGAGCTACAATGAGCAGTTCTTC
TRBV11-3	NA	NA	TRBJ1-1	CASSPYEGSEAFF	TGTGCCAGCAGCCCCTATGAGGGTTCTGAAGCTTTCTTT
TRBV5-1	NA	TRBD2	TRBJ2-1	CASRTSGSYNEQFF	TGCGCCAGTCGGACTAGCGGGAGCTACAATGAGCAGTTCTTC
TRBV3-1/TRBV3-2	NA	NA	TRBJ2-7	CASSQEPVPYEQYF	TGTGCCAGCAGCCAAGAACCAGTTCCCTACGAGCAGTACTTC
TRBV11-2	NA	NA	TRBJ2-2	CASSSFGGHTGELFF	TGTGCCAGCAGCTCGTTTGGGGGCCACACCGGGGAGCTGTTTTTT
TRBV19	NA	TRBD1	TRBJ1-2	CASAVDRGQSYGYTF	TGTGCCAGTGCCGTGGACAGGGGCCAATCCTATGGCTACACCTTC
TRBV3-1/TRBV3-2	NA	NA	TRBJ2-6	CASSLRTSGANVLTF	TGTGCCAGCAGCCTTCGGACTTCCGGGGCCAACGTCCTGACTTTC
TRBV24-1	few	TRBD2	TRBJ2-2	CATSGTSGRRELFF	TGTGCCACCAGTGGGACTAGCGGGAGACGGGAGCTGTTTTTT
TRBV4-2	NA	TRBD2	TRBJ2-1	CASSQETSESTQFF	TGTGCCAGCAGCCAAGAAACTAGCGAGAGTACGCAGTTCTTC
TRBV7-9	NA	TRBD2	TRBJ2-3	CASSSISGSGTDTQYF	TGTGCCAGCAGCTCAATAAGCGGGAGTGGTACAGATACGCAGTATTTT
TRBV18	NA	NA	TRBJ1-2	CASSPLADGGYTF	TGTGCCAGCTCACCACTTGCGGATGGGGGCTACACCTTC
TRBV28	few	TRBD2	TRBJ2-3	CASSSGLAVSTDTQYF	TGTGCCAGCAGTTCAGGACTAGCGGTTAGCACAGATACGCAGTATTTT
TRBV19	NA	NA	TRBJ1-1	CASTPLRGGNTEAFF	TGTGCCAGTACCCCGTTGCGGGGGGGGAACACTGAAGCTTTCTTT
TRBV5-4	NA	TRBD2	TRBJ2-3	CASSLRGRGTDTQYF	TGTGCCAGCAGCTTGCGCGGGAGGGGCACAGATACGCAGTATTTT